Described below is a single T cell receptor beta chain sequence and its context. The antigen remains undetermined. The sample comes from a study of Tregs in tolerant kidney transplant recipients. Notes on the study in general: Biological reproducibility was not directly addressed, but technical replication error appeared minimal. The small number of patients limits these findings pending further validation. Expanding Tregs on activated donor B cells appeared to best identify donor-specific TCRbeta clones.

The V end was cut by 3 bases, the J end by 4 bases, with 12 bases between. The CDR3 covers 14 residues. Germline lookup yields CDR1 MDHEN and CDR2 SYDVKM. Sequencing was performed with immunoSEQ multiplex PCR; in TCRdb, only in-frame clones are kept and a portion is missing. The table has roughly 250,000 clones, around 81% seen once. The chain joins TRBV28 to TRBJ1-2; D uncertain. The source of this sequence is a human donor in good health. Sequencing used CD4+ T cells from blood. The CDR3 is CASSLRQESYGYTF. The CDR3 nucleotides are TGTGCCAGCAGTTTGAGACAAGAAAGCTATGGCTACACCTTC.